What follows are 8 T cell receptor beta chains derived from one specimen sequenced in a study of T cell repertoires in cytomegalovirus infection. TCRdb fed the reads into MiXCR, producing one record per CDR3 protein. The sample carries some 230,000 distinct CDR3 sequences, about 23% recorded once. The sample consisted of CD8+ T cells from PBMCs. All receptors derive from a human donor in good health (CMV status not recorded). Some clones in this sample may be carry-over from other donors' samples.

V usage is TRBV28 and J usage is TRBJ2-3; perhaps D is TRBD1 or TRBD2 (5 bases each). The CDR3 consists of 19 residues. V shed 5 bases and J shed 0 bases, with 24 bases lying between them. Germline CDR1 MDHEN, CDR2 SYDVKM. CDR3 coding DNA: TGTGCCAGCAGTGGGGCGGGCGGACCTACTTTGTCTAGCACAGATACGCAGTATTTT. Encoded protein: CASSGAGGPTLSSTDTQYF.

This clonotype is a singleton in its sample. CDR3 protein: CASLPSFGQGFGYTF. The CDR3 DNA reads TGTGCCAGCCTTCCCTCCTTCGGACAGGGTTTTGGCTACACCTTC. The chain has TRBV6-5 and TRBJ1-2; 8 bases align to TRBD1. The V gene end was trimmed by 8 bases and the J gene end by 7 bases; junction bases not matched to a gene: 15. CDR1 and CDR2 (germline): MNHEY, SVGAGI. The CDR3 loop spans 15 amino acids.

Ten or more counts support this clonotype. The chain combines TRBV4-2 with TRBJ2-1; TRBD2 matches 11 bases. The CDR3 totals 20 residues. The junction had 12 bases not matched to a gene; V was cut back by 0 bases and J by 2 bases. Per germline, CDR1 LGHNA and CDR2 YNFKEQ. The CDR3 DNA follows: TGTGCCAGCAGCCAAGAGTTTAGCGGGGGGGCTGCAGGGACCTACAATGAGCAGTTCTTC. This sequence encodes CASSQEFSGGAAGTYNEQFF.

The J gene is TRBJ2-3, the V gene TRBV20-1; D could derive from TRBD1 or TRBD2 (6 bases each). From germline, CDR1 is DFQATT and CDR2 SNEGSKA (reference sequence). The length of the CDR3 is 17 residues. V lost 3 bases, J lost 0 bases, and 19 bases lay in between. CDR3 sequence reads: CSASYPGAKPSTDTQYF. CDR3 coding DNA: TGCAGTGCTAGTTATCCGGGGGCGAAGCCTAGCACAGATACGCAGTATTTT.

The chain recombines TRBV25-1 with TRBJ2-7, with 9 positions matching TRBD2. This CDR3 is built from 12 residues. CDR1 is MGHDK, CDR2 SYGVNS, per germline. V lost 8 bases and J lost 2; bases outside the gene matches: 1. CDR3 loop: CASRGGAYEQYF. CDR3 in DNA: TGTGCCAGCCGCGGGGGGGCCTACGAGCAGTACTTC.

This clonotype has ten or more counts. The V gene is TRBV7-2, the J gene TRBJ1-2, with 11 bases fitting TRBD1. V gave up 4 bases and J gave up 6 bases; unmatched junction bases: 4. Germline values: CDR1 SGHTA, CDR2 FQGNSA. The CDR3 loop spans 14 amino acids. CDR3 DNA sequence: TGTGCCAGCAGCTCCCGGACAGGGGGCGATGGCTACACCTTC. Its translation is CASSSRTGGDGYTF.

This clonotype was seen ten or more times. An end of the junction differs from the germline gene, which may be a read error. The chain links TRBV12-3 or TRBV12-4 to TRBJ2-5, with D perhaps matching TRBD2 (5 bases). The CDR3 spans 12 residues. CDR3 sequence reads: CASSLATKTQYF. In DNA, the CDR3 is TGTGCCAGCAGCTTAGCGACGAAGACCCAGTACTTC.

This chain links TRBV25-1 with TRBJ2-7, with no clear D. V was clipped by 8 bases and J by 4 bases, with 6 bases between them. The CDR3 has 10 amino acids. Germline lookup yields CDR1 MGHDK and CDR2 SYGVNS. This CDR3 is CASEGYEQYF. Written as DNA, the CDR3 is TGTGCCAGCGAAGGGTACGAGCAGTACTTC.